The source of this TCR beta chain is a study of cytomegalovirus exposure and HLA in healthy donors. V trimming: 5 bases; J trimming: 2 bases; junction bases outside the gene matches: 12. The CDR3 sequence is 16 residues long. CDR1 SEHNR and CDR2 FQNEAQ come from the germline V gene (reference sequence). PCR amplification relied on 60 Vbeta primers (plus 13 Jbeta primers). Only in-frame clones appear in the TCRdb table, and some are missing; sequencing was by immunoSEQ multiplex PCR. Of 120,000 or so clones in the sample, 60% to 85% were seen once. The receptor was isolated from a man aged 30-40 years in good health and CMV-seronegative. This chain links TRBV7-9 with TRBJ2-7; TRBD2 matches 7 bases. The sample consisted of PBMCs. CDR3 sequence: CASSPISSGETYEQYF. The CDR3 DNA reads TGTGCCAGCAGCCCCATTAGCAGCGGGGAAACCTACGAGCAGTACTTC.